The next 20 T cell receptor beta chains were all read from a single sample in a study of control samples from healthy donors and cancer patients. The repertoire was sequenced with immunoSEQ multiplex PCR; TCRdb's copy has only in-frame clones and lacks some. The sample records about 100,000 clones, approximately 84% being singletons. The specimen was blood. These receptors originate from a woman aged 45-59 years in good health.

This chain uses TRBV9 with TRBJ2-1; 11 bases align to TRBD2. With V trimmed by 4 bases and J by 8 bases, 8 bases remained unmatched. The germline CDR1 and CDR2 sequences are SGDLS and YYNGEE. The CDR3 loop spans 15 amino acids. Here the CDR3 reads CASSLTSGSRYEQFF. The CDR3 region has the DNA TGTGCCAGCAGCCTCACTAGCGGGAGTAGGTATGAGCAGTTCTTC. The full variable domain, completed using reference TRBV9 and TRBJ2-1, is DSGVTQTPKHLITATGQRVTLRCSPRSGDLSVYWYQQSLDQGLQFLIQYYNGEERAKGNILERFSAQQFPDLHSELNLSSLELGDSALYFCASSLTSGSRYEQFFGPGTRLTVL.

The chain's CDR3 is CASSPPRPIGRTMNTEAFF. The CDR3 bases are TGTGCCAGCTCACCACCTCGCCCAATCGGACGGACAATGAACACTGAAGCTTTCTTT. The chain carries TRBV18 and TRBJ1-1; D is perhaps TRBD1 (5 bases). Trimming removed 0 bases at V and 0 bases at J, with 20 bases between. CDR3 size: 19 residues. The germline CDR1 and CDR2 sequences are KGHSH and LQKENI.

The J gene is TRBJ1-2, the V gene TRBV30; D remains unclear. CDR1 is GTSNPN and CDR2 is SVGIG in the germline V gene (reference sequence). Trimming took off 0 bases at V and 5 bases at J, with 10 bases between the two ends. The CDR3 has 13 amino acids. The CDR3 reads CAWSVGGEYGYTF. In DNA, the CDR3 is TGTGCCTGGAGTGTAGGCGGCGAATATGGCTACACCTTC.

The genes are TRBV18 and TRBJ1-1, with 7 bases that match TRBD1. CDR3 length: 17 residues. The ends lost 1 base at V and 0 bases at J; junction bases unmatched: 8. The germline V gene encodes CDR1 KGHSH and CDR2 LQKENI. The CDR3: CASSPQKQGGMNTEAFF. CDR3 nucleotides: TGTGCCAGCTCACCACAGAAGCAGGGGGGGATGAACACTGAAGCTTTCTTT.

The CDR3 sequence is CASSRGQGTGTNEKLFF. The CDR3 region has the DNA TGTGCCAGCAGCAGGGGACAGGGAACAGGGACTAATGAAAAACTGTTTTTT. V is TRBV5-8 and J is TRBJ1-4; 9 bases are shared with TRBD1. Trimming took 4 bases from V and 2 from J; bases not matched to a gene: 9. From germline, CDR1 is SGHTS and CDR2 YDEGEE. The CDR3 is made up of 17 amino acids.

V gene TRBV7-6 combines with J gene TRBJ2-7; D unresolved. The germline V gene has CDR1 SGHVS and CDR2 FNYEAQ. This CDR3 has 13 amino acids. The V and J ends lost 5 bases and 1 base respectively, with 9 bases between them. CDR3 bases: TGTGCCAGCAGCCTGGCCGTATCCTACGAGCAGTACTTC. This gives the protein CASSLAVSYEQYF.

The chain recombines TRBV7-3 with TRBJ2-2; no firm D call. CDR1 and CDR2 (germline): SGHTA, FQGTGA. V shed 5 bases and J shed 2 bases, with 9 bases lying between them. The CDR3 is 14 residues long. CDR3 residues: CASSPGPNTGELFF. In DNA form, the CDR3 reads TGTGCCAGCAGCCCAGGACCTAACACCGGGGAGCTGTTTTTT.

The CDR3 nucleotides read TGTGCCAGCAGCTTCGCGCATTTCCAAGAGACCCAGTACTTC. It specifies CASSFAHFQETQYF. The rearrangement uses TRBV5-6 and TRBJ2-5; D gene ambiguous. Trimming shortened V by 2 bases and J by 1 base, and 9 bases separated the two germline ends. This CDR3 contains 14 residues. Germline V CDR1 and CDR2: SGHDT, YYEEEE. Supplemented by reference TRBV5-6 and TRBJ2-5, the full variable domain reads DAGVTQSPTHLIKTRGQQVTLRCSPKSGHDTVSWYQQALGQGPQFIFQYYEEEERQRGNFPDRFSGHQFPNYSSELNVNALLLGDSALYLCASSFAHFQETQYFGPGTRLLVL.

The J gene is TRBJ2-3, the V gene TRBV27, with a possible D match to TRBD2 (5 bases). This CDR3 has 15 amino acids. Deletions cut 5 bases from V and 0 bases from J, with 12 bases between. From germline, CDR1 is MNHEY and CDR2 SMNVEV (reference sequence). The CDR3 DNA sequence: TGTGCCAGCAGTATGGCCACGGGGAGCACAGATACGCAGTATTTT. This sequence encodes CASSMATGSTDTQYF.

The chain carries TRBV6-1 and TRBJ2-3; no firm D call. The V and J ends lost 2 bases and 5 bases respectively, with 8 bases between them. CDR1 MNHNS and CDR2 SASEGT come from the germline V gene. The CDR3 length is 13 residues. The CDR3 is CASSEIPKDTQYF. The CDR3 bases are TGTGCCAGCAGTGAAATACCGAAAGATACGCAGTATTTT.

The CDR3 coding sequence is TGCGCCAGCAGCTTTGCCAGGGGTAATGAGCAGTTCTTC. Translated, it gives CASSFARGNEQFF. The genes are TRBV5-1 and TRBJ2-1; tentatively, D is TRBD1 (6 bases). The V end was cut by 2 bases, the J end by 7 bases, with 10 bases between. Germline V gene data show CDR1 as SGHRS and CDR2 as YFSETQ. The length of the CDR3 is 13 residues.

This clone has more than one count but fewer than ten. The V gene is TRBV7-9, the J gene TRBJ1-1; 7 bases line up with TRBD1. V gave up 5 bases and J gave up 1 base; unmatched junction bases: 13. This CDR3 region has 17 residues. CDR1 SEHNR and CDR2 FQNEAQ come from the germline V gene (reference sequence). The CDR3 DNA reads TGTGCCAGCAGCCAGACAGGGTATACTTACAAGAACACTGAAGCTTTCTTT. Encoded protein: CASSQTGYTYKNTEAFF.

The J gene is TRBJ1-2, the V gene TRBV6-2 or TRBV6-3, with 10 bases that match TRBD1. The CDR3 consists of 14 residues. Germline loops: CDR1 MNHEY, CDR2 SVGEGT. V lost 5 bases to trimming and J lost 7 bases; unmatched junction nucleotides: 7. CDR3 DNA: TGTGCCAGCAGTAAAGGACAGGGGGTGATTGGCTACACCTTC. The encoded protein is CASSKGQGVIGYTF.

The chain uses TRBV7-2 and TRBJ1-1, with 10 bases that match TRBD1. The CDR3 runs 15 residues. Germline V CDR1 and CDR2: SGHTA, FQGNSA. With 4 bases clipped from V and 1 base from J, the junction kept 3 bases outside the gene matches. CDR3 nucleotides: TGTGCCAGCAGCTATAGACAGGGGGCGAACACTGAAGCTTTCTTT. Translated, it gives CASSYRQGANTEAFF. Supplemented by reference TRBV7-2 and TRBJ1-1, the full variable domain reads GAGVSQSPSNKVTEKGKDVELRCDPISGHTALYWYRQSLGQGLEFLIYFQGNSAPDKSGLPSDRFSAERTGGSVSTLTIQRTQQEDSAVYLCASSYRQGANTEAFFGQGTRLTVV.

The CDR3 sequence: CASSIADAGGYTF. The CDR3 nucleotides read TGTGCCAGTAGTATCGCGGACGCGGGTGGCTACACCTTC. The chain joins TRBV19 to TRBJ1-2; D remains ambiguous. V lost 3 bases and J lost 7, with 12 bases in between. The CDR3 covers 13 residues. Germline loops: CDR1 LNHDA, CDR2 SQIVND (reference sequence).

This chain's CDR3 is CASSLQVRQYF. CDR3 coding DNA: TGTGCCAGCAGCCTACAGGTTAGGCAGTACTTC. V is TRBV28 and J is TRBJ2-7; the D gene is possibly TRBD1 (5 bases). The germline CDR1 and CDR2 sequences are MDHEN and SYDVKM. V lost 6 bases and J lost 9, with 12 bases in between. The length of the CDR3 is 11 residues.

V is TRBV27 and J is TRBJ2-1; D assignment may be TRBD1 or TRBD2 (5 bases each). Germline V gene lookup returns CDR1 MNHEY and CDR2 SMNVEV (reference sequence). Trimming cost V 5 bases and J 9 bases, with 8 bases left between them. The CDR3 covers 11 residues. CDR3 in DNA: TGTGCCAGCAGTCAGGGACCTGAGCAGTTCTTC. It is translated as CASSQGPEQFF.

The chain links TRBV6-2 or TRBV6-3 to TRBJ2-1; D is possibly TRBD2 (5 bases). With 5 bases removed from V and 8 bases from J, the gap between germline ends came to 10 bases. The CDR3 spans 12 residues. Per the germline V gene, CDR1 is MNHEY and CDR2 is SVGEGT. The CDR3 loop reads CASSPSSYEQFF. The CDR3 bases are TGTGCCAGCAGTCCCTCTAGCTATGAGCAGTTCTTC.

V is TRBV30 and J is TRBJ2-2, with D uncertain. Germline V gene lookup returns CDR1 GTSNPN and CDR2 SVGIG (reference sequence). The CDR3 has 15 amino acids. The V end was cut by 3 bases, the J end by 2 bases, with 13 bases between. The CDR3 bases are TGTGCCTGGAGCTACCGGGCTCAAAACACCGGGGAGCTGTTTTTT. Translation gives CAWSYRAQNTGELFF.

V gene TRBV24-1 combines with J gene TRBJ2-2, with a possible D match to TRBD2 (5 bases). Trimming left V 2 bases short and J 4 bases short, with 7 bases between. Germline lookup yields CDR1 KGHDR and CDR2 SFDVKD. This CDR3 is built from 14 residues. CDR3 sequence (DNA): TGTGCCACCAGTGATTGGACTTTCACCGGGGAGCTGTTTTTT. Amino acids: CATSDWTFTGELFF.